This T cell receptor (beta chain) is from a study of CD8+ T cells in alopecia areata. This clone occurred a few times. Antigen specificity is unknown. The junction does not match germline at one end; this may be a read error. Extraction of RNA preceded its reverse transcription into cDNA, which served as the sequencing template. Measured with immunoSEQ multiplex PCR; TCRdb has only the in-frame clones, and not every one. This table has some 150,000 clones, approximately 60% appearing once. Findings of the study overall: Lesional scalp, notably in alopecia totalis/universalis, had clonality above that of normal scalp. Scalp samples also yield sequences from resident alphabeta T cells of normal skin.

CDR1 ENHRY and CDR2 SYGVKD come from the germline V gene. This CDR3 spans 11 amino acids. This receptor was obtained from a human donor in good health. What was sequenced was CD8+ T cells sorted from blood. V is TRBV10-3 and J is TRBJ2-2; D remains unclear. CDR3 loop: CASSYSGELFF. The CDR3 nucleotides are TGTGCCAGCAGTTACTCCGGGGAGCTGTTTTTT.